The rows below give T cell receptor beta chains drawn from one sample of a study of T cells in Graves' hyperthyroidism and ophthalmopathy. TCRdb processed the multiplex PCR reads anew with MiXCR; each CDR3 protein has one entry. This sample carries approximately 590,000 distinct CDR3 sequences, approximately 14% of them seen once, and the ten largest clones take under 7.5%. The sequencing sample was made of blood. These receptor sequences come from a woman aged 25 to 45 with Graves' hyperthyroidism. Each CDR3 is given with its conserved first and last residue. Each record gives: CDR3 length, D gene, J gene, V gene, clone size, CDR3 DNA, CDR3 protein. A D gene is named only where the DNA matches it firmly. Clone size is shown for a subset of rows, as once, few, many or a class of expanded clone.

14 | NA | TRBJ2-7 | TRBV28 | many | TGTGCCAGCAGCCACCTGACTAGAGCATACGAGCAGTACTTC | CASSHLTRAYEQYF
11 | NA | TRBJ2-1 | TRBV30 | few | TGTGCCTGGAGTGTACCGGGTGAGCAGTTCTTC | CAWSVPGEQFF
11 | NA | TRBJ2-7 | TRBV2 | many | TGTGCCAGCAATGGCGGAAGCGAGCAGTACTTC | CASNGGSEQYF
18 | TRBD1 | TRBJ2-3 | TRBV28 | many | TGTGCCAGCACCCACCAAGGGTCGGGACAGGGAACCCTAGATACGCAGTATTTT | CASTHQGSGQGTLDTQYF
17 | TRBD1 | TRBJ2-5 | TRBV2 | many | TGTGCCAGCAGTGACAGCGACCGTCCAGGGACAGGGGAGACCCAGTACTTC | CASSDSDRPGTGETQYF
13 | NA | TRBJ2-5 | TRBV3-1 | many | TGTGCCAGCTCACCGGTAGGAGGCGAGACCCAGTACTTC | CASSPVGGETQYF
15 | TRBD1 | TRBJ2-2 | TRBV9 | few | TGTGCCAGCAGCGTGGGGACAGGGCACACCGGGGAGCTGTTTTTT | CASSVGTGHTGELFF
16 | TRBD2 | TRBJ2-1 | TRBV10-3 | few | TGTGCCATCAGCCCCACTGGCGGGAGCTCCTACAATGAGCAGTTCTTC | CAISPTGGSSYNEQFF
13 | TRBD1 | TRBJ1-1 | TRBV27 | many | TGTGCCAGCCGTCAGGGGGGGCCCTCTGAAGCTTTCTTT | CASRQGGPSEAFF
17 | TRBD1 | TRBJ1-1 | TRBV19 | NA | TGTGCCAGTTCTTCCGGGGACAGGGTAGATCTGAACACTGAAGTTTTCTTT | CASSSGDRVDLNTEVFF
11 | TRBD1 | TRBJ1-2 | TRBV28 | NA | TGTGCCAAAAGGACAGGGGATGGCTACACCTTC | CAKRTGDGYTF
14 | NA | TRBJ2-2 | TRBV2 | many | TGTGCCAGCAGTGATGAAAAGGGGGCCGGGGAGCTGTTTTTT | CASSDEKGAGELFF
17 | TRBD1 | TRBJ2-7 | TRBV5-1 | few | TGCGCCAGCAGCTTGGATAATCGCAGGGACAGCCCCTACGAGCAGTACTTC | CASSLDNRRDSPYEQYF
17 | TRBD2 | TRBJ2-3 | TRBV24-1 | NA | TGTGCCACCAGTGCCCTCCAACTAGCGGGAGATCCAGATACGCAGTATTTT | CATSALQLAGDPDTQYF
16 | TRBD2 | TRBJ2-5 | TRBV13 | many | TGTGCCAGCAGCTTAGAGGTCGGGAGGGCGGAAGAGACCCAGTACTTC | CASSLEVGRAEETQYF
14 | NA | TRBJ2-4 | TRBV27 | many | TGTGCCAGCAGTTTATTGGGGGGCAAAAACATTCAGTACTTC | CASSLLGGKNIQYF
16 | NA | TRBJ1-2 | TRBV25-1 | few | TGTGCCAGCAGAGCCTCGCTAACGAGCGGTATCTATGGCTACACCTTC | CASRASLTSGIYGYTF
16 | NA | TRBJ2-5 | TRBV18 | many | TGTGCCAGCTCACCCAGGAACGGGGGAGGCCAAGAGACCCAGTACTTC | CASSPRNGGGQETQYF
14 | NA | TRBJ1-1 | TRBV7-9 | few | TGTGCCAGCAGCTATGAGAGTTGGAACACTGAAGCTTTCTTT | CASSYESWNTEAFF
15 | NA | TRBJ2-1 | TRBV7-2 | NA | TGTGCCAGCAGCCCCGAGGGTCGGGATTACAATGAGCAGTTCTTC | CASSPEGRDYNEQFF
12 | NA | TRBJ2-7 | TRBV2 | many | TGTGCCAGCACACACAGTTCCTACGAGCAGTACTTC | CASTHSSYEQYF
17 | NA | TRBJ2-7 | TRBV11-2 | NA | TGTGCCAGCAGCTCGTTTAAGGGACGTTGGAAAAACTACGAGCAGTACTTC | CASSSFKGRWKNYEQYF
14 | NA | TRBJ2-6 | TRBV20-1 | many | TGCAGTGCTCGCCCGGGCCCCGGGGCCAACGTCCTGACTTTC | CSARPGPGANVLTF
13 | NA | TRBJ2-7 | TRBV11-2 | many | TGTGCCAGCAGCTTCTCAGGGGACCCCGAGCAGTACTTC | CASSFSGDPEQYF
13 | NA | TRBJ2-4 | TRBV6-1 | NA | TGTGCCAGCAGCAATACAGGGTGGGACATTCAGTACTTC | CASSNTGWDIQYF
17 | NA | TRBJ1-5 | TRBV12-3/TRBV12-4 | many | TGTGCCAGCAGCCTCTCGGGGGGCGGATTGGGTAATCAGCCCCAGCATTTT | CASSLSGGGLGNQPQHF
18 | TRBD2 | TRBJ2-7 | TRBV4-1 | few | TGCGCCAGCAGCCCCCAAGGTACGCCTAGCGGGACACCCTCCTCGCAGTACTTC | CASSPQGTPSGTPSSQYF
14 | NA | TRBJ2-7 | TRBV9 | NA | TGTGCCAGCAGCCCTGGCACTAGATTATACGAGCAGTACTTC | CASSPGTRLYEQYF
16 | TRBD2 | TRBJ2-5 | TRBV9 | NA | TGTGCCAGCAACCCCTACGGGGCTAGCGGGGGAGAGACCCAGTACTTC | CASNPYGASGGETQYF
14 | NA | TRBJ1-3 | TRBV6-2/TRBV6-3 | many | TGTGCCAGCAGCGGACACGCATCTGGAAACACCATATATTTT | CASSGHASGNTIYF
13 | TRBD1 | TRBJ1-1 | TRBV20-1 | many | TGCAGTGCTGTGGACAGGGGGAACACTGAAGCTTTCTTT | CSAVDRGNTEAFF
15 | TRBD2 | TRBJ2-1 | TRBV6-1 | many | TGTGCCAGCAGTGACTTAGCGGGAGACTACAATGAGCAGTTCTTC | CASSDLAGDYNEQFF
15 | NA | TRBJ1-4 | TRBV4-1 | few | TGCGCCAGCAGCCAAGATGATGGGACCGGACCTAAACTGTTTTTT | CASSQDDGTGPKLFF
16 | NA | TRBJ2-3 | TRBV7-9 | many | TGTGCCAGCAGACCTAATCTAGACACGCGCGGGGATACGCAGTATTTT | CASRPNLDTRGDTQYF
12 | TRBD1 | TRBJ2-1 | TRBV30 | many | TGTGCCTTGGACAGGGGGCATTATGAGCAGTTCTTC | CALDRGHYEQFF
14 | NA | TRBJ1-5 | TRBV5-6 | few | TGTGCCAGCAGCTTTTATGATAGCAATCAGCCCCAGCATTTT | CASSFYDSNQPQHF
12 | NA | TRBJ2-4 | TRBV12-3/TRBV12-4 | few | TGTGCCAGCAGCCGATCCAGGGGTTTTGGGTACTTC | CASSRSRGFGYF
12 | NA | TRBJ2-5 | TRBV9 | NA | TGTGCCTCTCGAGGGGTAGGAGAGACCCAGTACTTC | CASRGVGETQYF
16 | TRBD2 | TRBJ2-1 | TRBV9 | few | TGTGCCAGCAGCGTGCTCGGCGGGAGCTCCTACAATGAGCAGTTCTTC | CASSVLGGSSYNEQFF
16 | TRBD2 | TRBJ2-1 | TRBV7-6 | NA | TGTGCCAGCAGCTTAGCCGGCGGGAGCCCCTACAATGAGCAGTTCTTC | CASSLAGGSPYNEQFF
15 | NA | TRBJ1-1 | TRBV7-9 | many | TGTGCCAGCAGCTTACCGGGGGGGATGAACACTGAAGCTTTCTTT | CASSLPGGMNTEAFF
13 | NA | TRBJ2-5 | TRBV9 | NA | TGTGCCAGCAGCGAGACCGCATGGGAGACCCAGTACTTC | CASSETAWETQYF
13 | TRBD2 | TRBJ2-1 | TRBV20-1 | many | TGCAGTGCTAACAACGGGGGGTACAATGAGCAGTTCTTC | CSANNGGYNEQFF
14 | NA | TRBJ2-5 | TRBV13 | many | TGTGCCAGCAGTTATCTAGGCAACCAAGAGACCCAGTACTTC | CASSYLGNQETQYF
12 | NA | TRBJ1-6 | TRBV28 | NA | TGTGCCAGCGGGACTCATCATTCACCCCTCCACTTT | CASGTHHSPLHF
12 | NA | TRBJ2-7 | TRBV20-1 | many | TGCAGTGCCCCCGACAGCAGCTACGAGCAGTACTTC | CSAPDSSYEQYF
15 | TRBD1 | TRBJ1-2 | TRBV6-1 | many | TGTGCCAGCAGTCAGGGACAGGGCGTACAAGGCGGCTACACCTTC | CASSQGQGVQGGYTF
14 | NA | TRBJ2-1 | TRBV20-1 | few | TGCAGTGCTCGGGAACAGGGCTCCTACAATGAGCAGTTCTTC | CSAREQGSYNEQFF
14 | TRBD1 | TRBJ1-2 | TRBV3-1 | many | TGTGCCAGCAGCCGAACGGGACAGGCCGATGGCTACACCTTC | CASSRTGQADGYTF
17 | TRBD2 | TRBJ2-3 | TRBV7-9 | few | TGTGCCAGCAGCCTAAAGATAGCGGGAGTAACAACAGATACGCAGTATTTT | CASSLKIAGVTTDTQYF
16 | NA | TRBJ2-1 | TRBV6-1 | NA | TGTGCCAGCAGCCAAAACAGGGGTTATCCTAGCGCTATACGGTTCTTC | CASSQNRGYPSAIRFF
13 | TRBD2 | TRBJ2-7 | TRBV19 | NA | TGTGCCAGTAGTATAGTAGCGGGGAGCGAGCAGTACTTC | CASSIVAGSEQYF